These 25 T cell receptor beta chains were sequenced from one sample in a study of T cells after posttransplantation cyclophosphamide. Assay: immunoSEQ multiplex PCR; the TCRdb copy retains only in-frame clones and omits some. The sample includes a few thousand clones, roughly 80% seen only once; the top ten take 3.5% to 5%. A marrow graft followed busulfan-fludarabine conditioning, with cyclophosphamide on days +3 and +4. The source material was PBMCs, sampled after allogeneic stem cell transplant with posttransplant cyclophosphamide. The receptors stem from a male patient aged 50 or older who received an allogeneic stem cell transplant from a related donor and was CMV-positive. The T cells may come from the graft donor.

The chain couples TRBV7-9 to TRBJ2-7, with D unclear. V dropped 1 base and J dropped 0 bases, with 10 bases sitting between them. Germline V gene sequence: CDR1 SEHNR, CDR2 FQNEAQ (reference sequence). The CDR3 consists of 15 residues. CDR3 coding DNA: TGTGCCAGCAGCTTAGAGCCGGGTGGCTCCTACGAGCAGTACTTC. Translating it yields CASSLEPGGSYEQYF.

The chain employs TRBV30 and TRBJ2-2; TRBD2 agrees at 15 bases. Trimming at V came to 5 bases and at J to 7 bases, leaving 8 bases not matched to a gene. The CDR3 runs 16 residues. Germline CDR1 reads GTSNPN; CDR2 reads SVGIG (reference sequence). The CDR3, as DNA: TGTGCCTGGGACCATGGGACTAGCGGGAGGATCGGGGAGCTGTTTTTT. Translation: CAWDHGTSGRIGELFF. The complete variable domain, with remaining parts taken from reference TRBV30 and TRBJ2-2, reads SQTIHQWPATLVQPVGSPLSLECTVEGTSNPNLYWYRQAAGRGLQLLFYSVGIGQISSEVPQNLSASRPQDRQFILSSKKLLLSDSGFYLCAWDHGTSGRIGELFFGEGSRLTVL.

The chain has TRBV5-1 and TRBJ2-7; 7 bases fit TRBD2. The V segment lost 0 bases and the J segment 5 bases; nucleotides outside the gene matches: 5. CDR1 and CDR2 from the germline V gene are SGHRS and YFSETQ. The CDR3 spans 14 residues. DNA of the CDR3: TGCGCCAGCAGCTTGGGGGAGGGACCGAACGAGCAGTACTTC. Translation gives CASSLGEGPNEQYF.

This clone was seen more than once but under ten times. J is TRBJ2-7 and V is TRBV21-1; the table's D call TRBD1 went unverified against the DNA. TRBV21-1 is deemed a pseudogene. There are 13 residues in the CDR3. In DNA form, the CDR3 reads TGTGCCAGCGAACAGGGGGGGGACTACGAGCAGTACTTC. Its protein is CASEQGGDYEQYF.

The rearrangement uses TRBV6-6 and TRBJ1-5, with 10 bases matching TRBD1. This CDR3 region has 13 residues. CDR1 is MNHNY and CDR2 is SVGAGI in the germline V gene (reference sequence). After removal of 6 bases from V and 7 bases from J, the junction contained 3 bases not matched to a gene. CDR3 sequence (DNA): TGTGCCAGCAGCCCGACAGGGGGCCAGCCCCAGCATTTT. Residues: CASSPTGGQPQHF.

The chain uses TRBV6-5 and TRBJ2-1; TRBD2 agrees at 11 bases. CDR1 is MNHEY, CDR2 SVGAGI, per germline. The CDR3 sequence is 15 residues long. V shed 9 bases and J 3 bases; nucleotides not matched to a gene: 7. CDR3 amino acids: CASWGLAANYNEQFF. For the CDR3, the DNA is TGTGCCAGTTGGGGACTAGCGGCAAACTACAATGAGCAGTTCTTC.

The V gene is TRBV1, the J gene TRBJ2-3; TRBD2 is taken as the D call from the table, unchecked against the DNA. TRBV1 is annotated as a pseudogene. The CDR3 extends over 17 amino acids. This chain's CDR3 is CTSSQVNPARATDTQYF. The CDR3 DNA follows: TGCACCAGCAGCCAAGTCAACCCAGCGCGGGCCACAGATACGCAGTATTTT.

The CDR3 is CASSNSGQGPDTQYF. In nucleotides, the CDR3 is TGTGCCAGTAGTAATTCGGGACAGGGTCCAGATACGCAGTATTTT. V and J are TRBV19 and TRBJ2-3; TRBD1 matches at 9 bases. The CDR3 extends over 15 amino acids. Unmatched junction bases numbered 6, after V lost 4 bases and J lost 4 bases. The V gene's germline CDR1 is LNHDA and CDR2 SQIVND (reference sequence).

This chain joins TRBV5-1 and TRBJ1-4; 8 nucleotides line up with TRBD1. The CDR3 loop spans 14 amino acids. V lost 4 bases, J lost 5 bases, and 4 bases stayed unmatched. CDR1 is SGHRS and CDR2 is YFSETQ in the germline V gene. The CDR3 protein is CASSPGQDNEKLFF. CDR3 bases: TGCGCCAGCAGCCCGGGACAGGACAATGAAAAACTGTTTTTT.

The V and J genes are TRBV21-1 and TRBJ1-1; TRBD1, as called in the table, went unchecked against the DNA. TRBV21-1 is flagged as a pseudogene. The CDR3 consists of 13 residues. DNA of the CDR3: TGTGCCAGCAGTGACAGGTTGAACACTGAAGCTTTCTTT. Translated: CASSDRLNTEAFF.

The chain employs TRBV5-1 and TRBJ2-2, with D perhaps TRBD1 (6 bases). Trimming stripped 4 bases from V and 0 bases from J, with 13 bases between. The CDR3 contains 16 residues. Per germline, CDR1 SGHRS and CDR2 YFSETQ. CDR3 sequence reads: CASSAPGTTNTGELFF. The CDR3 coding sequence is TGCGCCAGCAGCGCCCCCGGGACAACGAACACCGGGGAGCTGTTTTTT.

The CDR3 nucleotides are TGTGCCAGCAGTTACTCGAATGGGGCCTCTGGAAACACCATATATTTT. Translated, it gives CASSYSNGASGNTIYF. V is TRBV6-5 and J is TRBJ1-3, with D maybe TRBD1 (5 bases). Germline loops: CDR1 MNHEY, CDR2 SVGAGI. This CDR3 has 16 amino acids. Trimming cost V 0 bases and J 0 bases, with 9 bases left between them.

This clone has just a few counts. V usage is TRBV9 and J usage is TRBJ2-1, with 12 positions matching TRBD2. The length of the CDR3 is 14 residues. Per germline, CDR1 SGDLS and CDR2 YYNGEE. The V and J ends lost 2 bases and 8 bases, in that order; junction bases with no gene match: 2. CDR3 region: CASSVGTSGYEQFF. Written as DNA, the CDR3 is TGTGCCAGCAGCGTTGGGACTAGCGGGTATGAGCAGTTCTTC.

A single count supports this clone. The chain is built from TRBV19 and TRBJ1-2; D gene uncertain. The CDR3 consists of 15 residues. The V end lost 5 bases, the J end lost 4 bases, and 17 bases lay between the germline ends. Germline V gene lookup returns CDR1 LNHDA and CDR2 SQIVND (reference sequence). CDR3 DNA: TGTGCCAGTAGTCTTCACGGCTCCCGGGGCTATGGCTACACCTTC. It is translated as CASSLHGSRGYGYTF.

The V and J genes are TRBV6-5 and TRBJ2-5; 8 bases match TRBD2. The CDR3 spans 16 residues. The junction had 5 bases not matched to a gene; V was cut back by 0 bases and J by 2 bases. Germline V lookup: CDR1 MNHEY, CDR2 SVGAGI. The CDR3 here is CASSYSPGGSQETQYF. The CDR3 nucleotides are TGTGCCAGCAGTTACTCTCCGGGGGGGAGTCAAGAGACCCAGTACTTC.

This chain links TRBV5-1 with TRBJ2-3; 10 bases fit TRBD1. This CDR3 spans 13 amino acids. Trimming removed 5 bases from V and 8 bases from J; junction bases left unmatched: 5. Germline V gene sequence: CDR1 SGHRS, CDR2 YFSETQ. CDR3 bases: TGCGCCAGCAGTCCCCGGGACAGGGGTACGCAGTATTTT. Its protein product is CASSPRDRGTQYF.

The chain combines TRBV19 with TRBJ2-3; 7 positions agree with TRBD2. Germline V gene lookup returns CDR1 LNHDA and CDR2 SQIVND (reference sequence). CDR3 size: 15 residues. Trimming removed 2 bases from V and 1 base from J; junction bases left unmatched: 3. The CDR3 nucleotides read TGTGCCAGTAGTATAATGGCGGGGGGCACAGATACGCAGTATTTT. Residues: CASSIMAGGTDTQYF.

The CDR3 DNA reads as TGTGCCAGTAGTATTACAGGACAGACTTTGAATGGCTACACCTTC. Translated: CASSITGQTLNGYTF. This rearrangement joins TRBV19 to TRBJ1-2; D might be TRBD1 (6 bases). The CDR3 extends over 15 amino acids. Germline CDR1 LNHDA, CDR2 SQIVND (reference sequence). Trimming shortened V by 3 bases and J by 6 bases, and 17 bases separated the two germline ends.

The rearrangement joins TRBV18 to TRBJ2-1, with 15 bases matching TRBD2. J lost 9 bases, V lost 2 bases, and 8 bases had no gene match. The CDR3 length is 17 residues. Germline CDR1 and CDR2: KGHSH and LQKENI. In DNA, the CDR3 is TGTGCCAGCTCACCAAGGACTAGCGGGGGGGAATCGAGTGAGCAGTTCTTC. This sequence encodes CASSPRTSGGESSEQFF. Together with reference TRBV18 and TRBJ2-1, the CDR3 gives the full variable domain: NAGVMQNPRHLVRRRGQEARLRCSPMKGHSHVYWYRQLPEEGLKFMVYLQKENIIDESGMPKERFSAEFPKEGPSILRIQQVVRGDSAAYFCASSPRTSGGESSEQFFGPGTRLTVL.

This clone has only one observation. The chain is built from TRBV19 and TRBJ1-2; maybe TRBD1 (5 bases). V gave up 5 bases and J gave up 0 bases, with 7 bases separating them. CDR1 is LNHDA and CDR2 is SQIVND in the germline V gene (reference sequence). CDR3 size: 13 residues. CDR3 nucleotides: TGTGCCAGTAGTGAAGGGGCTAACTATGGCTACACCTTC. Amino acids: CASSEGANYGYTF.

The chain is built from TRBV27 and TRBJ1-2; 12 nucleotides match TRBD1. The germline CDR1 and CDR2 sequences are MNHEY and SMNVEV (reference sequence). V was pared by 4 bases and J by 5 bases, with 14 bases of the junction left unmatched. The CDR3 has 18 residues. In DNA, the CDR3 is TGTGCCAGCAGTTACACGTCCCGGGACAGGGGGCAGGGGTATGGCTACACCTTC. This encodes CASSYTSRDRGQGYGYTF.

The V call is TRBV27, the J call TRBJ2-7; D gene uncertain. Per the germline V gene, CDR1 is MNHEY and CDR2 is SMNVEV (reference sequence). V lost 3 bases and J lost 0, with 9 bases in between. This CDR3 is 14 amino acids long. The CDR3 loop is CASSFQISSYEQYF. The CDR3 coding sequence is TGTGCCAGCAGTTTCCAAATTAGCTCCTACGAGCAGTACTTC.

The chain has TRBV6-5 and TRBJ2-7, with 7 positions matching TRBD2. The CDR3 has 14 amino acids. CDR1 is MNHEY and CDR2 is SVGAGI in the germline V gene. V lost 6 bases, J lost 1 base, and 6 bases stayed unmatched. The CDR3 DNA sequence: TGTGCCAGCAGCCCCTGGGGGGGGTCCTACGAGCAGTACTTC. Translation: CASSPWGGSYEQYF.

This clone was picked up one time. The chain is built from TRBV4-1 and TRBJ2-1, with 8 bases identical to TRBD2. The V segment lost 4 bases and the J segment 9 bases; nucleotides outside the gene matches: 14. This CDR3 is 16 amino acids long. The germline CDR1 and CDR2 sequences are MGHRA and YSYEKL. This chain's CDR3 is CASSPEVQRGFPEQFF. As DNA, the CDR3 is TGCGCCAGCAGCCCTGAAGTCCAGCGGGGGTTTCCTGAGCAGTTCTTC.

This chain uses TRBV7-9 with TRBJ2-3, with D tentatively TRBD1 (5 bases). Germline V gives CDR1 SEHNR, CDR2 FQNEAQ (reference sequence). The CDR3 has 17 residues. V dropped 5 bases and J dropped 8 bases, with 26 bases sitting between them. Here the CDR3 reads CASSPPSGKARSGTQYF. The CDR3, as DNA: TGTGCCAGCAGCCCCCCGTCAGGGAAAGCGCGATCTGGTACGCAGTATTTT.